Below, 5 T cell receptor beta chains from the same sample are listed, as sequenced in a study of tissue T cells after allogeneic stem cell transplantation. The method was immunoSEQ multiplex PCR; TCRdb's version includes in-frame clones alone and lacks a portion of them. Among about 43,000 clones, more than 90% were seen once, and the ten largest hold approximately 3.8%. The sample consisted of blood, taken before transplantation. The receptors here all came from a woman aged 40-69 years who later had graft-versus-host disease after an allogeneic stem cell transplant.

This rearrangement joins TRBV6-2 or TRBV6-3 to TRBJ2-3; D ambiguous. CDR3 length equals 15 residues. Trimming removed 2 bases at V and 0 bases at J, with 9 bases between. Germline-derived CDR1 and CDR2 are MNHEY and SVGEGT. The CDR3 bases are TGTGCCAGCAGTTACGTTAGAGCTAGCACAGATACGCAGTATTTT. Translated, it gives CASSYVRASTDTQYF.

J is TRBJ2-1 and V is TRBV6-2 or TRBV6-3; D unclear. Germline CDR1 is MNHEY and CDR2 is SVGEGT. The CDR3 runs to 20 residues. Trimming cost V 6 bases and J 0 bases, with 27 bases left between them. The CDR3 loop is CASSTGAFGGVSFSYNEQFF. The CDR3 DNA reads TGTGCCAGCAGCACCGGCGCATTTGGCGGAGTCAGTTTCTCCTACAATGAGCAGTTCTTC.

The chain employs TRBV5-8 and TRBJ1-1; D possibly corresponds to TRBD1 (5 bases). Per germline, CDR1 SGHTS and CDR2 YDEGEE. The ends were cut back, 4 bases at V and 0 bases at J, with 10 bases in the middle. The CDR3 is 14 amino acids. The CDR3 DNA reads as TGTGCCAGCAGCCCCTGGGGCATGAACACTGAAGCTTTCTTT. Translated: CASSPWGMNTEAFF.

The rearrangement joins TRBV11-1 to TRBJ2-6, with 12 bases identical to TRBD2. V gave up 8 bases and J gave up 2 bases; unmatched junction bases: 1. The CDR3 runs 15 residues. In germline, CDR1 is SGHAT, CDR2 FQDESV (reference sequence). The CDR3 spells CASASGRAGANVLTF. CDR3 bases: TGTGCCAGCGCTAGCGGGAGGGCTGGGGCCAACGTCCTGACTTTC.

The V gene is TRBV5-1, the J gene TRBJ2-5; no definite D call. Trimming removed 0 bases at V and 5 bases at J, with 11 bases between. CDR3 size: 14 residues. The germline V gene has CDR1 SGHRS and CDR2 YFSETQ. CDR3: CASSLGGIRETQYF. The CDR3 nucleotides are TGCGCCAGCAGCTTGGGAGGAATAAGGGAGACCCAGTACTTC.